These T cell receptor beta chains were read from a single sample in a study of T cell repertoires in cytomegalovirus infection. TCRdb ran MiXCR on the reads and lists one entry per CDR3 protein. Of about 830,000 distinct CDR3 sequences in the sample, around a third are singletons; the top ten hold around 12%. What these receptors recognize is not known. The sequenced sample was cultured CD8+ T cells from PBMCs, obtained from culture after CMV antigen stimulation. The receptors derive from a human donor in good health (CMV status not recorded). Some clones in this sample may be carry-over from other donors' samples. Both conserved end residues are part of each CDR3. The D gene is left open where the match is weak. Expanded clones get a size class; other rows say once, few or many, or leave the size out.

V gene	CDR3 length	D gene	J gene	clone size	CDR3 protein	CDR3 DNA
TRBV15	16	NA	TRBJ2-3	NA	CATSFWAGLTTDTQYF	TGTGCCACCAGCTTCTGGGCAGGACTAACAACAGATACGCAGTATTTT
TRBV7-9	17	NA	TRBJ2-2	many	CASSFGAPRENTGELFF	TGTGCCAGCAGCTTCGGGGCTCCCAGAGAGAACACCGGGGAGCTGTTTTTT
TRBV5-5	13	NA	TRBJ2-1	NA	CASSFVNYNEQFF	TGTGCCAGCAGCTTCGTTAATTACAATGAGCAGTTCTTC
TRBV7-8	15	TRBD1	TRBJ2-2	NA	CATTRKGQVTGELFF	TGTGCCACCACGAGAAAGGGACAGGTCACCGGGGAGCTGTTTTTT
TRBV25-1	11	NA	TRBJ1-2	NA	CASRAGLGYTF	TGTGCCAGCCGAGCAGGGCTTGGCTACACCTTC
TRBV27	12	NA	TRBJ1-1	NA	CASSDEGTEAFF	TGTGCCAGCTCGGACGAGGGGACTGAAGCTTTCTTT
TRBV12-3/TRBV12-4	14	TRBD1	TRBJ2-7	many	CASSSTGGSDEQYF	TGTGCCAGCAGTTCAACAGGGGGCAGCGACGAGCAGTACTTC
TRBV7-4	14	NA	TRBJ1-1	NA	CASSPTEGNTEAFF	TGTGCCAGCAGCCCCACCGAAGGGAACACTGAAGCTTTCTTT
TRBV4-1	14	NA	TRBJ1-5	NA	CASSQVQGDQPQHF	TGCGCCAGCAGCCAAGTTCAAGGTGATCAGCCCCAGCATTTT
TRBV7-8	15	NA	TRBJ2-5	many	CASSWGHVLGETQYF	TGTGCCAGCAGCTGGGGACATGTTTTGGGAGAGACCCAGTACTTC
TRBV9	12	NA	TRBJ1-2	NA	CASSEGVYGYTF	TGTGCCAGCAGCGAGGGCGTTTATGGCTACACCTTC
TRBV15	13	NA	TRBJ1-1	few	CATSVLGNTEAFF	TGTGCCACCAGCGTTTTGGGGAACACTGAAGCTTTCTTT
TRBV27	15	TRBD1	TRBJ2-3	NA	CASSFADRGTDTQYF	TGTGCCAGCAGTTTCGCCGACAGGGGCACAGATACGCAGTATTTT
TRBV12-3/TRBV12-4	19	NA	TRBJ2-1	few	CASSLMYGDTVYSYNEQFF	TGTGCCAGCAGTTTAATGTACGGGGACACCGTTTACTCCTACAATGAGCAGTTCTTC
TRBV4-1	13	NA	TRBJ2-1	once	CASSQDQDNEQFF	TGTGCCAGCAGCCAAGATCAGGACAATGAGCAGTTCTTC
TRBV12-3/TRBV12-4	10	NA	TRBJ1-2	NA	CASSLRGYTF	TGTGCCAGCAGCCTGAGAGGCTACACCTTC
TRBV6-6	13	NA	TRBJ2-7	NA	CASSYNTDYEQYF	TGTGCCAGCAGTTATAATACTGACTACGAGCAGTACTTC
TRBV28	15	TRBD1	TRBJ2-2	NA	CASSFYRGLTGELFF	TGTGCCAGCAGTTTCTACAGGGGGCTCACCGGGGAGCTGTTTTTT
TRBV2	14	NA	TRBJ1-1	once	CATSSDLGLSEAFF	TGTGCCACCAGCAGTGATCTCGGGCTTAGTGAAGCTTTCTTT
TRBV19	13	NA	TRBJ1-2	NA	CASSIGQFYGYTF	TGTGCCAGTAGTATAGGACAGTTCTATGGCTACACCTTC
TRBV7-2	14	NA	TRBJ1-1	many	CASSLVVTNTEAFF	TGTGCCAGCAGCTTAGTGGTAACGAACACTGAAGCTTTCTTT
TRBV7-1	16	TRBD1	TRBJ2-3	NA	CASIPPGQALTDTQYF	TGTGCCAGCATCCCCCCTGGACAGGCGCTCACAGATACGCAGTATTTT
TRBV12-3/TRBV12-4	12	NA	TRBJ2-7	few	CASSSRIYEQYF	TGTGCCAGCAGTTCACGTATCTACGAGCAGTACTTC
TRBV4-3	16	TRBD1	TRBJ2-3	NA	CASSQDRTGGAGTQYF	TGCGCCAGCAGCCAAGATAGAACAGGGGGCGCAGGTACGCAGTATTTT
TRBV24-1	12	NA	TRBJ2-1	few	CASGAPWDEQFF	TGTGCCTCTGGGGCTCCATGGGATGAGCAGTTCTTC
TRBV15	16	TRBD2	TRBJ2-5	few	CATSRAGGGAQETQYF	TGTGCCACCAGCAGAGCGGGCGGGGGGGCACAAGAGACCCAGTACTTC
TRBV20-1	15	NA	TRBJ2-7	once	CSARDGTLGSYEQYF	TGCAGTGCTAGAGATGGGACCTTGGGCTCCTACGAGCAGTACTTC
TRBV12-3/TRBV12-4	13	NA	TRBJ2-7	NA	CASSLAIIYEQYF	TGTGCCAGCAGTTTAGCGATCATTTACGAGCAGTACTTC
TRBV6-2/TRBV6-3	17	NA	TRBJ2-2	NA	CASSYPQLLDNTGELFF	TGTGCCAGCAGTTACCCGCAATTGTTGGATAACACCGGGGAGCTGTTTTTT
TRBV7-9	14	NA	TRBJ2-3	many	CASSSGAPTDTQYF	TGTGCCAGCAGCTCCGGGGCACCCACAGATACGCAGTATTTT
TRBV5-1	17	TRBD2	TRBJ2-1	NA	CASSFQGLAGARGEQFF	TGCGCCAGCAGCTTCCAGGGACTAGCGGGGGCTAGGGGTGAGCAGTTCTTC
TRBV27	14	TRBD1	TRBJ1-1	few	CASSTLGTGVEAFF	TGTGCCAGCAGTACCCTCGGGACAGGGGTTGAAGCTTTCTTT
TRBV20-1	15	NA	TRBJ1-4	NA	CSAREPRHINEKLFF	TGCAGTGCTAGAGAACCGCGACATATCAACGAAAAACTGTTTTTT
TRBV7-4	15	NA	TRBJ2-1	NA	CASSHRQSSYNEQFF	TGTGCCAGCAGCCACCGGCAAAGCTCCTACAATGAGCAGTTCTTC
TRBV7-6	15	NA	TRBJ1-1	many	CASSRIREDVVEAFF	TGTGCCAGCAGCCGAATCCGGGAGGATGTAGTTGAAGCTTTCTTT
TRBV6-5	14	NA	TRBJ2-3	NA	CASSYPGETDTQYF	TGTGCCAGCAGTTATCCGGGGGAGACAGATACGCAGTATTTT
TRBV7-8	14	NA	TRBJ2-2	many	CASSLGGRTGELFF	TGTGCCAGCAGCTTGGGTGGTCGGACCGGGGAGCTGTTTTTT